Below are 30 T cell receptor beta chains sequenced from a single sample in a study of blood T cell repertoires in COVID-19. Profiled with immunoSEQ multiplex PCR; TCRdb holds only in-frame clones, not every one. The data contain about 140,000 clones, about 83% of them singletons. The material sequenced was PBMCs or T cells enriched from blood (not recorded which). The receptor source for this set is a woman aged 45-59 years with acute COVID-19.

The genes are TRBV5-4 and TRBJ2-3; no firm D call. CDR1 and CDR2 (germline): SGHNT, YYREEE (reference sequence). The CDR3 runs to 15 residues. The germline V and J ends were trimmed by 5 bases and 0 bases, with 13 bases remaining between them. CDR3 region: CASRADLGSTDTQYF. Here the CDR3 DNA reads TGTGCCAGCAGAGCAGACTTAGGCAGCACAGATACGCAGTATTTT.

The J gene is TRBJ1-2, the V gene TRBV14; TRBD1 might be the D (5 bases). Deletions cut 1 base from V and 6 bases from J, with 6 bases between. Germline CDR1 reads SGHDN; CDR2 reads FVKESK. CDR3 length: 12 residues. The CDR3 sequence is CASSQARDGYTF. The CDR3 coding sequence is TGTGCCAGCAGCCAAGCCAGGGATGGCTACACCTTC.

This chain links TRBV4-2 with TRBJ2-7; 10 bases are a match to TRBD1. Germline lookup yields CDR1 LGHNA and CDR2 YNFKEQ. The CDR3 loop spans 16 amino acids. V gave up 5 bases and J gave up 5 bases; unmatched junction bases: 12. The CDR3 reads CASSSVGTGANDEQYF. CDR3 sequence (DNA): TGTGCCAGCAGCAGCGTCGGGACAGGGGCCAACGACGAGCAGTACTTC.

The chain has TRBV7-8 and TRBJ2-7; 10 nucleotides align to TRBD1. The CDR3 extends over 15 amino acids. Per the germline V gene, CDR1 is SGHVS and CDR2 is FQNEAQ. V trimming: 5 bases; J trimming: 2 bases; junction bases outside the gene matches: 6. The CDR3 coding sequence is TGTGCCAGCAGCGGGGCCGGGACAGGGGCCTACGAGCAGTACTTC. Its protein product is CASSGAGTGAYEQYF.

The rearrangement links TRBV27 to TRBJ1-5; 9 bases agree with TRBD1. Trimming cost V 6 bases and J 7 bases; bases outside gene matches: 10. The CDR3 has 15 amino acids. Germline CDR1 reads MNHEY; CDR2 reads SMNVEV (reference sequence). The CDR3 bases are TGTGCCAGCAGCTCCACCGGGACAGGGAGGCAGCCCCAGCATTTT. This translates into CASSSTGTGRQPQHF.

Only a few counts were recorded for this clone. This chain joins TRBV7-8 and TRBJ2-2; 7 bases agree with TRBD1. V shed 5 bases, J shed 2 bases, and the junction held 8 bases outside the gene matches. This CDR3 has 16 residues. Looked up from germline, CDR1 is SGHVS and CDR2 is FQNEAQ. This chain's CDR3 is CASSRRQGVNTGELFF. DNA for the CDR3: TGTGCCAGCAGCCGACGGCAGGGGGTTAACACCGGGGAGCTGTTTTTT.

J is TRBJ2-5 and V is TRBV11-3; TRBD2 agrees at 9 bases. The CDR3 has 14 residues. CDR1 is SGHNT, CDR2 YENEEA, per germline. The junction had 3 bases not matched to a gene; V was cut back by 4 bases and J by 3 bases. DNA for the CDR3: TGTGCCAGCAGCTATAGCGGGAGAGAAGAGACCCAGTACTTC. Its protein is CASSYSGREETQYF. Variable domain in full (rest from reference TRBV11-3 and TRBJ2-5): EAGVVQSPRYKIIEKKQPVAFWCNPISGHNTLYWYLQNLGQGPELLIRYENEEAVDDSQLPKDRFSAERLKGVDSTLKIQPAELGDSAVYLCASSYSGREETQYFGPGTRLLVL.

The chain employs TRBV11-3 and TRBJ1-2; 7 positions agree with TRBD1. The germline V gene has CDR1 SGHNT and CDR2 YENEEA. V dropped 5 bases and J dropped 5; count of bases not matched to a gene: 8. The CDR3 is 14 amino acids. The CDR3, as DNA: TGTGCCAGCAGCCCCCCGGGACAGCTTTATGGCTACACCTTC. This translates into CASSPPGQLYGYTF. Filled out from reference TRBV11-3 and TRBJ1-2, the complete variable domain reads EAGVVQSPRYKIIEKKQPVAFWCNPISGHNTLYWYLQNLGQGPELLIRYENEEAVDDSQLPKDRFSAERLKGVDSTLKIQPAELGDSAVYLCASSPPGQLYGYTFGSGTRLTVV.

In this sample, this clone turned up a few times. The rearrangement joins TRBV30 to TRBJ2-7; 7 positions agree with TRBD1. The CDR3 spans 13 residues. The J segment lost 2 bases and the V segment lost 3 bases, leaving 4 bases of the junction unmatched. From germline, CDR1 is GTSNPN and CDR2 SVGIG (reference sequence). The chain's CDR3 is CAWSAGTAYEQYF. The CDR3 coding sequence is TGTGCCTGGAGCGCCGGGACAGCCTACGAGCAGTACTTC.

The J gene is TRBJ2-1, the V gene TRBV3-1 (or the pseudogene TRBV3-2); perhaps TRBD2 as D (6 bases). Germline V CDR1 and CDR2: LGHDT, YNNKEL (reference sequence). The V end lost 4 bases, the J end lost 6 bases, and 13 bases lay between the germline ends. CDR3 length: 14 residues. The CDR3 nucleotides read TGTGCCAGCAGCCTCCGAGGGACTTCCAATGAGCAGTTCTTC. As protein: CASSLRGTSNEQFF.

The CDR3 is CASSLGLAGGLSGELFF. CDR3 coding DNA: TGTGCCAGCAGCCTGGGACTAGCGGGAGGGCTTTCCGGGGAGCTGTTTTTT. V is TRBV7-2 and J is TRBJ2-2, with TRBD2 matching 16 bases. The CDR3 is made up of 17 amino acids. With V trimmed by 5 bases and J by 6 bases, 6 bases remained unmatched. Germline V lookup: CDR1 SGHTA, CDR2 FQGNSA. The full variable domain, its missing parts supplied by reference TRBV7-2 and TRBJ2-2, is GAGVSQSPSNKVTEKGKDVELRCDPISGHTALYWYRQSLGQGLEFLIYFQGNSAPDKSGLPSDRFSAERTGGSVSTLTIQRTQQEDSAVYLCASSLGLAGGLSGELFFGEGSRLTVL.

The chain recombines TRBV19 with TRBJ1-2, with D perhaps TRBD1 (6 bases). The length of the CDR3 is 16 residues. Germline values: CDR1 LNHDA, CDR2 SQIVND (reference sequence). V lost 6 bases and J 4 bases, leaving 21 bases between the germline ends. CDR3: CASRQGSSGLGYGYTF. The CDR3 DNA reads as TGTGCCAGTAGGCAGGGGTCCTCAGGTCTCGGCTATGGCTACACCTTC.

The J gene is TRBJ2-3, the V gene TRBV5-1; 10 bases fit TRBD2. Germline loops: CDR1 SGHRS, CDR2 YFSETQ. The V segment lost 4 bases and the J segment 2 bases; nucleotides outside the gene matches: 7. This CDR3 region has 16 residues. This chain's CDR3 is CASSTQGTSDTDTQYF. The DNA of the CDR3 is TGCGCCAGCAGCACCCAAGGGACTAGCGACACAGATACGCAGTATTTT.

This clone appeared once. The J gene is TRBJ1-4, the V gene TRBV9, with a weak D call TRBD1 (6 bases). Germline CDR1 and CDR2: SGDLS and YYNGEE. V was trimmed by 0 bases and J by 0 bases, leaving 6 bases between them. The CDR3 extends over 15 amino acids. CDR3 sequence: CASSVAGATNEKLFF. In DNA, the CDR3 is TGTGCCAGCAGCGTAGCAGGGGCAACTAATGAAAAACTGTTTTTT.

This chain joins TRBV7-9 and TRBJ1-3; D unclear. The germline gives CDR1 SEHNR, CDR2 FQNEAQ (reference sequence). There are 17 residues in the CDR3. V lost 5 bases to trimming and J lost 1 base, with 18 bases between them. The CDR3 loop reads CASSPSLRGFSGNTIYF. CDR3 nucleotides: TGTGCCAGCAGCCCTAGCCTAAGAGGGTTTTCTGGAAACACCATATATTTT.

V and J are TRBV5-4 and TRBJ2-3; D not resolved. V was cut by 3 bases and J by 2 bases, with 7 bases left in between. CDR1 SGHNT and CDR2 YYREEE come from the germline V gene (reference sequence). This CDR3 region has 13 residues. The CDR3 DNA reads as TGTGCCAGCAGCTCCTCCTTCACAGATACGCAGTATTTT. Its protein is CASSSSFTDTQYF.

Concerning this clone itself: Because the CDR3's place on the DNA is in doubt, the DNA is left out and the CDR3 is given as listed by TCRdb. The J gene is TRBJ1-6, the V gene TRBV7-2; no check of the table's D call, TRBD1, against the DNA was made. Per germline, CDR1 SGHTA and CDR2 FQGNSA. The CDR3 is 15 amino acids long, termini counted. CDR3 sequence reads: CASSFGPGDNSPLHF.

This chain connects TRBV19 to TRBJ1-2, with D perhaps TRBD1 (5 bases). This CDR3 contains 14 residues. The ends were cut back, 2 bases at V and 6 bases at J, with 13 bases in the middle. Germline-derived CDR1 and CDR2 are LNHDA and SQIVND (reference sequence). In DNA form, the CDR3 reads TGTGCCAGTAGTATAAGGCTGGGGCTCGATGGCTACACCTTC. Its translation is CASSIRLGLDGYTF.

V and J are TRBV5-1 and TRBJ2-5, with a tentative D call TRBD1 (6 bases). The CDR3 contains 16 residues. Trimming pared 3 bases from V and 0 bases from J, leaving 15 bases between. Germline CDR1 is SGHRS and CDR2 is YFSETQ. The CDR3: CASSSRIGQNQETQYF. The CDR3 nucleotides read TGCGCCAGCAGCTCCCGTATCGGACAGAACCAAGAGACCCAGTACTTC.

The chain joins TRBV5-1 to TRBJ2-2; D may be TRBD2 (6 bases). CDR3 length equals 16 residues. Germline lookup yields CDR1 SGHRS and CDR2 YFSETQ. V was trimmed by 3 bases and J by 1 base, leaving 13 bases between them. CDR3 loop: CASSWGPAGNTGELFF. CDR3 nucleotide sequence: TGCGCCAGCAGCTGGGGACCAGCGGGGAACACCGGGGAGCTGTTTTTT.

This chain links TRBV4-1 with TRBJ2-7, with unresolved D. Trimming stripped 4 bases from V and 1 base from J, with 20 bases between. CDR1 and CDR2 (germline): MGHRA, YSYEKL. This CDR3 comprises 17 residues. This chain's CDR3 is CASSRQIGGAVSYEQYF. The CDR3 DNA reads TGCGCCAGCAGCCGCCAGATTGGCGGAGCAGTGTCCTACGAGCAGTACTTC.

The chain links TRBV5-1 to TRBJ2-7; D ambiguous. Trimming removed 4 bases from V and 4 bases from J, with 6 bases in between. CDR1 is SGHRS, CDR2 YFSETQ, per germline. The CDR3 loop spans 11 amino acids. The CDR3 reads CASSEEYEQYF. CDR3 nucleotides: TGCGCCAGCAGCGAGGAATACGAGCAGTACTTC. The full variable domain, with the rest looked up from reference TRBV5-1 and TRBJ2-7, is KAGVTQTPRYLIKTRGQQVTLSCSPISGHRSVSWYQQTPGQGLQFLFEYFSETQRNKGNFPGRFSGRQFSNSRSEMNVSTLELGDSALYLCASSEEYEQYFGPGTRLTVT.

The J gene is TRBJ2-6, the V gene TRBV4-1; 10 positions match TRBD1. This CDR3 contains 15 residues. CDR1 is MGHRA, CDR2 YSYEKL, per germline. With 3 bases clipped from V and 5 bases from J, the junction kept 1 base outside the gene matches. In DNA, the CDR3 is TGCGCCAGCAGCCAGGACAGGGGGAGGGCCAACGTCCTGACTTTC. It encodes CASSQDRGRANVLTF.

The V call is TRBV9, the J call TRBJ2-3; tentative D call: TRBD1 (7 bases). This CDR3 has 14 amino acids. V gave up 1 base and J gave up 6 bases, with 12 bases separating them. Germline V lookup: CDR1 SGDLS, CDR2 YYNGEE. CDR3 nucleotide sequence: TGTGCCAGCAGCGTATCAGGGGGGCTGGATACGCAGTATTTT. This sequence encodes CASSVSGGLDTQYF.

This clone appeared a few times. The CDR3 is CASSFIAGVTDTQYF. The CDR3 coding sequence is TGTGCCAGCAGCTTTATAGCGGGAGTCACAGATACGCAGTATTTT. The genes are TRBV5-6 and TRBJ2-3, with 9 positions matching TRBD2. CDR3 length equals 15 residues. Germline V CDR1 and CDR2: SGHDT, YYEEEE. Germline trimming cut 2 bases from V and 2 bases from J; bases unmatched to any gene: 3.

This clone was observed once. This rearrangement joins TRBV5-6 to TRBJ2-5; 9 positions match TRBD2. Germline CDR1 is SGHDT and CDR2 is YYEEEE. Trimming removed 6 bases from V and 3 bases from J; junction bases left unmatched: 6. The CDR3 sequence is 14 residues long. The CDR3 loop reads CASKLIAGEETQYF. The CDR3 nucleotides are TGTGCCAGCAAATTAATAGCGGGAGAAGAGACCCAGTACTTC.

The chain recombines TRBV30 with TRBJ1-6; TRBD1 matches 7 bases. The V segment lost 3 bases and the J segment 6 bases; nucleotides outside the gene matches: 5. Germline loops: CDR1 GTSNPN, CDR2 SVGIG (reference sequence). The CDR3 runs 14 residues. The CDR3 DNA reads as TGTGCCTGGAGACGGGACAGCCCTAATTCACCCCTCCACTTT. It is translated as CAWRRDSPNSPLHF. Variable domain in full (rest from reference TRBV30 and TRBJ1-6): SQTIHQWPATLVQPVGSPLSLECTVEGTSNPNLYWYRQAAGRGLQLLFYSVGIGQISSEVPQNLSASRPQDRQFILSSKKLLLSDSGFYLCAWRRDSPNSPLHFGNGTRLTVT.

The V call is TRBV7-9, the J call TRBJ2-7, with 7 bases that match TRBD1. The ends lost 4 bases at V and 5 bases at J; junction bases unmatched: 8. The germline V gene encodes CDR1 SEHNR and CDR2 FQNEAQ (reference sequence). The length of the CDR3 is 14 residues. CDR3 DNA: TGTGCCAGCAGCTGGGACAGATCCTTTGACGAGCAGTACTTC. Amino acid sequence: CASSWDRSFDEQYF.

The chain recombines TRBV6-5 with TRBJ1-5; a weak D match, TRBD1 (6 bases). The V and J ends lost 10 bases and 1 base respectively, with 14 bases between them. Germline CDR1 and CDR2: MNHEY and SVGAGI. The CDR3 length is 14 residues. CDR3 nucleotides: TGTGCCACCCGGGACACTATAAGCAATCAGCCCCAGCATTTT. Its translation: CATRDTISNQPQHF.

The genes are TRBV19 and TRBJ2-5, with TRBD2 matching 10 bases. Gene TRBJ2-7 matches the end of the DNA better, so the J call may be wrong. Germline CDR1 and CDR2: LNHDA and SQIVND (reference sequence). The CDR3 consists of 15 residues. DNA for the CDR3: TGTGCCAGTAGTATGAGCGGGAGGGCCGAGTACGAGCAGTACTTC. Amino acid sequence: CASSMSGRAEYEQYF.